Listed here is a single T cell receptor beta chain. Its binding antigen is unknown. No much larger clonotype is one base removed from it; base qualities were not supplied. There are 13 amino acids in the CDR3, from cysteine to phenylalanine inclusive. The only DNA kept is the CDR3, 39 bases in frame from the first base. V is trimmed back by 2 bases and J by 8 bases, and the junction contains 1 base that no gene match accounts for. The CDR1 and CDR2 encoded by the germline V gene are LGHNA and YSLEER. This sample was taken from a study of control samples from healthy donors and cancer patients (dated by TCRdb to 2020 to 2022). The protocol used for the library was the immunoSEQ multiplex PCR assay. TCRdb's version of the immuneACCESS table is confined to in-frame rearrangements and falls short of the full clone set. An unresolved V gene accounts for under half of the shortfall where checked; the remainder is of unknown origin. Recorded for this sample are just over 150,000 clones; approximately 90% of them occurred a single time. The ten biggest clones cover about 12% of the sample.

The receptor chain draws on TRBV4-3 and TRBJ1-1, with 11 central nucleotides matching TRBD1. The clonotype originates from a man aged 25-45 years in good health. The specimen sequenced was blood. The DNA sequence reads TGCGCCAGCAGCCAATGGACAGGGGGCGAAGCTTTCTTT. It codes for CASSQWTGGEAFF.